This is a list of T cell receptor beta chains from one sample in a study of identifying expanded T cells in peripheral blood. Profiling relied on immunoSEQ multiplex PCR, and the TCRdb table lists in-frame clones only, not all of them. The sample shows tens of thousands of clones, roughly 86% of them seen only once. Material for sequencing was blood. The source is a person between 18 and 70 years old in good health. The conserved cysteine and the conserved F or W are not part of the CDR3 here. The order of the fields is J gene, V gene, clone size, CDR3 protein. The size of a clone is reported for some rows only, either as once, few or many, or as a class for expanded clones.

TRBJ2-5 TRBV5-1 NA ASSSWDSQETQY
TRBJ2-5 TRBV7-2 medium-sized ARPRGTQY
TRBJ2-1 TRBV19 once ASSDPRGLAGNEQF
TRBJ1-5 TRBV29-1 NA SVETRRGQPQH
TRBJ2-5 TRBV11-3 few ASSLLTGATVGTQY
TRBJ1-2 TRBV7-3 NA ASSASTYGYT
TRBJ1-3 TRBV5-4 NA ASSLGHSGNTIY
TRBJ2-7 TRBV18 NA ASSPSAGGSSYEQY
TRBJ2-2 TRBV5-4 NA ASSLGRGLDTGELF
TRBJ2-7 TRBV25-1 NA ASQGGVTYEQY
TRBJ2-7 TRBV6-5 NA ASSYLTSGRPGEQY
TRBJ2-2 TRBV5-1 NA ASSFPTGPGELF
TRBJ2-2 TRBV7-9 once ASSLGTGELF
TRBJ1-4 TRBV2 NA ASKRLTGTNEKLF
TRBJ2-3 TRBV7-9 NA ASSLSADTQY
TRBJ2-7 TRBV9 NA ASSVVPDGYEQY
TRBJ1-5 TRBV5-5 once ASGDGPLEPQH
TRBJ2-7 TRBV29-1 NA SVRDSSGQY
NA TRBV4-1 NA ASSQEGTSASYEQY
TRBJ1-5 TRBV9 NA ASSVDSYSNQPQH
TRBJ2-2 TRBV7-7 NA ASSLESGRRAGELF
TRBJ2-3 TRBV9 NA ASSVGHRGTTDTQY
TRBJ2-7 TRBV4-3 once ASSQSAVVGGYEQY
TRBJ2-7 TRBV29-1 NA SVGMGQGSLEQY
TRBJ2-5 TRBV4-3 NA ASSQDRGGGETQY
TRBJ2-1 TRBV4-1 NA ASSQTENNEQF
TRBJ2-3 TRBV5-4 NA ASSLERTTDTQY
TRBJ2-3 TRBV19 NA ASSITSGGALAQY
TRBJ2-7 TRBV14 NA ASSQVTGYEQY
TRBJ1-3 TRBV7-9 NA ASTPRVQSSGNTIY
TRBJ1-1 TRBV6-5 once ASSRMNTEAF
TRBJ1-5 TRBV19 NA ASSIRGLGQPQH
TRBJ2-7 TRBV5-4 NA ASSLATAGSYEQY
TRBJ2-5 TRBV15 NA ATSRGLAGGYQETQY
TRBJ2-7 TRBV4-1 NA ASSQRSGASPYEQY
TRBJ1-5 TRBV6-1 NA ASSAALGQGEGQPQH
TRBJ2-5 TRBV2 NA ASSVSASGKETQY
TRBJ2-3 TRBV5-1 NA ASSLGLSGSTDTQY
TRBJ1-2 TRBV6-5 few ASSLDSVYGYT
TRBJ1-3 TRBV30 NA AWSPTGSGNTIY
TRBJ1-2 TRBV13 NA ASSSLDRIYNYGYT
TRBJ1-1 TRBV7-9 NA ASRQGQNEAF
TRBJ2-2 TRBV11-3 once ASSPGGWNTGELF
TRBJ2-1 TRBV5-1 NA ASSLLGQSNEQF
TRBJ2-7 TRBV4-2 few ASSQEPSGSSYEQY
TRBJ2-1 TRBV7-2 NA ASSLELAGGFGEQF
TRBJ1-5 TRBV19 NA ASTPVGGSNQPQH
TRBJ2-6 TRBV21-1 NA ASSKGGLAGVRLAGANVLT
TRBJ2-7 TRBV18 once ASSPGQAVRYEQY
TRBJ2-1 TRBV29-1 once SVEWVAGGGSEQF
TRBJ2-5 TRBV10-2 NA ASSSPGQGRETQY
TRBJ1-1 TRBV11-2 few ASSPIWTEAF
TRBJ2-1 TRBV5-6 NA ASSAGGLPYNEQF
TRBJ1-1 TRBV6-5 NA ASSPSVMGNTEAF
TRBJ1-1 TRBV28 NA ASSTDRANTEAF
TRBJ1-2 TRBV7-2 NA ASSSARESLRGYT
TRBJ2-5 TRBV27 NA ASSTMGQGQETQY